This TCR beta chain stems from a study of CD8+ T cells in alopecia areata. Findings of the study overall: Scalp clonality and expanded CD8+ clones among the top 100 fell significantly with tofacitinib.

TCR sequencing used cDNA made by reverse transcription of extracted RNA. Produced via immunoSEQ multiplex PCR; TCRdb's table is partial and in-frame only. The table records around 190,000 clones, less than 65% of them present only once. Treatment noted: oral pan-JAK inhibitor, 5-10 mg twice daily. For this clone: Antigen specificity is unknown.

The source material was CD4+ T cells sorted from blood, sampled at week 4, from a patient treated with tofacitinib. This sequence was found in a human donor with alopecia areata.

This CDR3 is CSVSRAEAFF. In DNA form, the CDR3 reads TGCAGCGTATCTCGTGCTGAAGCTTTCTTT. The chain uses TRBV29-1 and TRBJ1-1; D gene uncertain. This CDR3 is built from 10 residues. Looked up from germline, CDR1 is SQVTM and CDR2 is ANQGSEA. Trimming stripped 6 bases from V and 6 bases from J, with 8 bases between.